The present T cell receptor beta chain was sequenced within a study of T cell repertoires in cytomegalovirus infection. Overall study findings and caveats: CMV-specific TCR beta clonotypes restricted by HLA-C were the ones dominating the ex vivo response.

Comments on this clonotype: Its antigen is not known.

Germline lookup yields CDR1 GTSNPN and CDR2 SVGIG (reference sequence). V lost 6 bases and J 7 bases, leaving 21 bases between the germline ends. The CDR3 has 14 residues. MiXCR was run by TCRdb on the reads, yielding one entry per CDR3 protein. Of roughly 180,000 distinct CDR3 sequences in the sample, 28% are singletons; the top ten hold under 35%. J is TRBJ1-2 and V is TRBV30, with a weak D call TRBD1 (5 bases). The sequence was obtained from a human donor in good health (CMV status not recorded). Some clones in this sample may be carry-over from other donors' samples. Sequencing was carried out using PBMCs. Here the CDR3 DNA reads TGTGCCTGTACCGGGACTGATGCCAAAGGTGGCTACACCTTC. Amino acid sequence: CACTGTDAKGGYTF.